This T cell receptor (beta chain) was retrieved from a study of shared clonotypes between healthy human individuals. Naive CD8 cells lacked CD45RO and underwent positive selection for CCR7, leaving out terminally differentiated effector memory CD45RA+ cells. Deletions cut 2 bases from V and 2 bases from J, with 9 bases between. The V gene's germline CDR1 is MNHEY and CDR2 SVGAGI. This CDR3 spans 15 amino acids. The protocol was immunoSEQ multiplex PCR, while the TCRdb copy is restricted to in-frame clones and leaves out a portion. The table lists some 2 million clones, less than 95% of them singletons.

Sequencing input: naive CD8+ T cells sorted from blood. This chain joins TRBV6-5 and TRBJ2-2, with D hard to call. This sequence originates from a man between 18 and 29 years old in good health. The CDR3 here is CASSYHRANTGELFF. In nucleotides, the CDR3 is TGTGCCAGCAGTTACCACAGAGCAAACACCGGGGAGCTGTTTTTT.